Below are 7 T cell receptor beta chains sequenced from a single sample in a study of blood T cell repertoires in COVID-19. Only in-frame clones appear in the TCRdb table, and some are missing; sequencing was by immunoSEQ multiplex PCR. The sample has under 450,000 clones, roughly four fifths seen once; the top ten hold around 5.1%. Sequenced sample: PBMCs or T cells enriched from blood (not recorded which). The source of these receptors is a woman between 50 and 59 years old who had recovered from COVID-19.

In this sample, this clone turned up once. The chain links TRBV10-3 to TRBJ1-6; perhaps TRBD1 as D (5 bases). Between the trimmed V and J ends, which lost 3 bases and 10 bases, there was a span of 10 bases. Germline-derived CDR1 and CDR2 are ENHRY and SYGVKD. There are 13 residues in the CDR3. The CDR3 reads CAISEGVESPLHF. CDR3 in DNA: TGTGCCATCAGTGAAGGGGTTGAATCACCCCTCCACTTT.

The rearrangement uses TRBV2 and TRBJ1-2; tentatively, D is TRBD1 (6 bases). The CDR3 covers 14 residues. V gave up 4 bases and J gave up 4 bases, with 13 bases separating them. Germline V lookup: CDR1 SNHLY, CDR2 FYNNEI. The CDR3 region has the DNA TGTGCCAGCAGTGCAGTGGGGGCAGGCTATGGCTACACCTTC. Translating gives CASSAVGAGYGYTF.

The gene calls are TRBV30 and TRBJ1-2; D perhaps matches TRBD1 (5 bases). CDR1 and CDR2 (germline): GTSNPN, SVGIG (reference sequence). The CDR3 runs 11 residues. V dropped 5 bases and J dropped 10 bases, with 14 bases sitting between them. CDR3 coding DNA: TGTGCCTGGGGTTCTCAGGGTGTCTACACCTTC. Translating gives CAWGSQGVYTF.

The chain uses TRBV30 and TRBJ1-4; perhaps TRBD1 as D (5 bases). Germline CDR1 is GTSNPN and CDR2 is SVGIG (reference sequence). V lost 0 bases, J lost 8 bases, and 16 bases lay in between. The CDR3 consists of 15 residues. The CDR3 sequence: CAWSVGALKKEKLFF. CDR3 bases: TGTGCCTGGAGTGTAGGGGCATTAAAGAAGGAAAAACTGTTTTTT.

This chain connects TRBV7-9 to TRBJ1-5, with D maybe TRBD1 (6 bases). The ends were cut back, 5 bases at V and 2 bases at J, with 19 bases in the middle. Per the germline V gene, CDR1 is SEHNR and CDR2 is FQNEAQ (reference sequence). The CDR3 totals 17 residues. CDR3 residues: CASSPVGGSVGNQPQHF. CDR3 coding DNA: TGTGCCAGCAGCCCAGTAGGGGGTTCCGTAGGCAATCAGCCCCAGCATTTT.

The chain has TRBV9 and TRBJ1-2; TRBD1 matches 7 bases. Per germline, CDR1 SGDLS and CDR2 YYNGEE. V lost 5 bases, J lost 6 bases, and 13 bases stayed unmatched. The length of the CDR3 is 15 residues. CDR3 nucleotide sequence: TGTGCCAGCAGTGCAGAACAGGGGTTTGGAGATGGCTACACCTTC. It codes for CASSAEQGFGDGYTF.

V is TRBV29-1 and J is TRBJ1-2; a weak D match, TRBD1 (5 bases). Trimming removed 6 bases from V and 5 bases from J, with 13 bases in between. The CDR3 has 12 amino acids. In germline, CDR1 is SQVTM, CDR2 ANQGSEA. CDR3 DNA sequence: TGCAGCGTCATGGGGGGTCGTTATGGCTACACCTTC. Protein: CSVMGGRYGYTF.